A single T cell receptor (beta chain) is shown here with its context. Its antigen is not identified. Looked up from germline, CDR1 is MRHNA and CDR2 is SNTAGT. V was pared by 2 bases and J by 4 bases, with 16 bases between. The CDR3 loop spans 16 amino acids. Free of recent acute infections or vaccinations, the donors were healthy HIV-negative adults. Libraries were prepared by immunoSEQ multiplex PCR; TCRdb keeps only in-frame clonotypes and omits some of them. The sample holds 2 million to 2.5 million clones, about 92% seen once. The sample belongs to a study of shared clonotypes between healthy human individuals. Findings and limits, study-wide: When naive CD4 clonotypes were compared across a few donors, approximately 5% were shared.

The chain carries TRBV6-4 and TRBJ2-3; D gene uncertain. This receptor was taken from a man younger than 35 in good health. Some clones in this sample may be carry-over from other donors' samples. The specimen sequenced was naive CD4+ T cells from PBMCs. Subset specified: CD45RA+ positively selected. The CDR3 DNA reads TGTGCCAGCAGTGACCGGTCCCCTTACTTATCAGATACGCAGTATTTT. Encoded protein: CASSDRSPYLSDTQYF.